These T cell receptor beta chains were read from a single sample in a study of a mutant IDH1 vaccine in newly diagnosed glioma. The assay was immunoSEQ multiplex PCR, and TCRdb's table has in-frame clones only and misses some. The table records about 90,000 clones, under 90% of them present only once. These receptors have no identified antigens. Sample: PBMCs, taken from a glioma patient whose treatment included an IDH1 peptide vaccine. These receptors were taken from a woman between 50 and 59 years old with glioma. Both conserved end residues are part of each CDR3. A D gene is named only where the DNA matches it firmly. The size entry is marked missing in some rows and otherwise reads once, few, many or a size class.

cdr3_aa cdr3_nt clone_size v_call d_call j_call
CASSLRDRGRIPGELFF TGTGCCAGCAGCTTAAGGGACAGGGGGCGAATCCCCGGGGAGCTGTTTTTT NA TRBV7-2 TRBD1 TRBJ2-2
CASSVEMSSYEQYF TGTGCCAGCAGCGTAGAAATGAGCTCCTACGAGCAGTACTTC NA TRBV9 NA TRBJ2-7
CAWSRGVNYGYTF TGTGCCTGGAGTAGGGGGGTTAACTATGGCTACACCTTC NA TRBV30 NA TRBJ1-2
CASTTLAHQPQHF TGTGCCAGTACTACTCTGGCTCATCAGCCCCAGCATTTT NA TRBV19 NA TRBJ1-5
CASSSRQGVGETQYF TGTGCCAGCAGCTCGAGACAGGGGGTCGGGGAGACCCAGTACTTC NA TRBV7-8 TRBD1 TRBJ2-5
CASSPGDRDFDTEAFF TGTGCCAGCAGCCCGGGGGACAGGGATTTTGACACTGAAGCTTTCTTT few TRBV7-9 TRBD1 TRBJ1-1
CASGRSGTGILNTEAFF TGTGCTAGTGGCCGGTCCGGGACAGGCATACTGAACACTGAAGCTTTCTTT NA TRBV12-5 TRBD1 TRBJ1-1
CASSSSGSYEQYF TGTGCCAGCAGTTCCTCAGGTTCCTACGAGCAGTACTTC NA TRBV28 NA TRBJ2-7
CASSQSPGSNSGNTIYF TGTGCCAGCAGCCAGTCCCCAGGGTCCAACTCTGGAAACACCATATATTTT NA TRBV7-9 NA TRBJ1-3
CATRRGRESDEQYF TGTGCCACGCGGAGGGGGCGCGAATCCGACGAGCAGTACTTC once TRBV2 NA TRBJ2-7
CASTTGAYGYTF TGTGCCAGCACCACCGGGGCCTATGGCTACACCTTC NA TRBV2 NA TRBJ1-2
CASSRGTGSVGEQYF TGTGCCAGCAGCCGAGGGACAGGGTCCGTGGGCGAGCAGTACTTC few TRBV25-1 TRBD1 TRBJ2-7
CASSIGGTYEQYF TGTGCCAGTAGTATAGGGGGCACCTACGAGCAGTACTTC NA TRBV19 NA TRBJ2-7
CASSETGYEQYF TGTGCCAGCAGTGAAACGGGATACGAGCAGTACTTC NA TRBV2 NA TRBJ2-7
CASSVGAGGEKLFF TGTGCCAGCAGCGTAGGGGCCGGCGGTGAAAAACTGTTTTTT once TRBV9 NA TRBJ1-4
CASSYSGDRGLHEQYF TGTGCCAGCAGTTACTCGGGGGACAGGGGGCTTCACGAGCAGTACTTC once TRBV6-5 TRBD1 TRBJ2-7
CASSLRRGTEAFF TGTGCCAGCAGTTTGAGGAGGGGAACTGAAGCTTTCTTT NA TRBV28 NA TRBJ1-1
CASSPWTGVQETQYF TGTGCCAGCAGTCCGTGGACAGGAGTACAAGAGACCCAGTACTTC NA TRBV6-6 TRBD1 TRBJ2-5
CASSVTGGRPEKLFF TGTGCCAGCAGTGTTACAGGGGGCCGTCCTGAAAAACTGTTTTTT few TRBV6-1 TRBD1 TRBJ1-4
CASSDEGIDTEAFF TGTGCCAGCAGTGATGAGGGTATCGACACTGAAGCTTTCTTT NA TRBV2 NA TRBJ1-1
CASIEGGGYEQYF TGTGCCAGCATCGAGGGAGGGGGTTACGAGCAGTACTTC NA TRBV21-1 NA TRBJ2-7
CASSLGQWVAEAFF TGTGCCAGCAGCCTAGGACAGTGGGTTGCTGAAGCTTTCTTT NA TRBV7-9 NA TRBJ1-1
CASSLLGQGSTEAFF TGTGCCAGCAGCTTATTAGGACAGGGGTCCACTGAAGCTTTCTTT once TRBV7-3 TRBD1 TRBJ1-1
CSAGLADPNNEQFF TGCAGCGCAGGCCTAGCGGACCCTAACAATGAGCAGTTCTTC NA TRBV29-1 TRBD2 TRBJ2-1
CASSSRDRAPDTQYF TGTGCCAGTAGTAGCAGGGACAGGGCTCCAGATACGCAGTATTTT NA TRBV19 TRBD1 TRBJ2-3
CAPLQYTNEQFF TGTGCCCCCCTCCAGTACACCAATGAGCAGTTCTTC NA TRBV2 NA TRBJ2-1
CASSLSGELFF TGTGCCAGCAGTTTATCCGGGGAGCTGTTTTTT NA TRBV28 NA TRBJ2-2
CASSQVGRTYGYTF TGTGCCAGCAGCCAAGTAGGCAGGACCTATGGCTACACCTTC once TRBV14 NA TRBJ1-2
CASSVAKDMRSGNTIYF TGTGCCAGCAGCGTAGCAAAGGACATGAGGTCTGGAAACACCATATATTTT NA TRBV9 NA TRBJ1-3
CASSPRGGRGEQYF TGTGCCAGCAGCCCCCGCGGGGGGAGGGGCGAGCAGTACTTC NA TRBV7-6 TRBD2 TRBJ2-7
CASSLTTHDLSSYNSPLHF TGTGCCAGCAGTCTTACCACCCACGACCTAAGCTCCTATAATTCACCCCTCCACTTT NA TRBV28 NA TRBJ1-6
CASNLAGGLTDTQYF TGCGCCAGCAATCTAGCGGGAGGACTCACAGATACGCAGTATTTT NA TRBV5-1 TRBD2 TRBJ2-3
CATSRPEFGEKLFF TGTGCCACCAGCAGACCTGAATTCGGAGAAAAACTGTTTTTT NA TRBV15 NA TRBJ1-4
CASSLGQGLDEQFF TGCGCCAGCAGCTTGGGACAGGGCCTCGATGAGCAGTTCTTC NA TRBV5-1 TRBD1 TRBJ2-1
CASSPLTASMNTEAFF TGTGCCAGCTCTCCGTTGACGGCCTCTATGAACACTGAAGCTTTCTTT NA TRBV18 NA TRBJ1-1
CASSRSSGNTIYF TGTGCCAGCAGTAGAAGTTCTGGAAACACCATATATTTT NA TRBV9 NA TRBJ1-3
CASSPRRGGWEQYF TGTGCCAGCAGCCCCCGGAGAGGGGGGTGGGAGCAGTACTTC NA TRBV13 NA TRBJ2-7
CASSPIESTSVSSYNEQFF TGTGCCAGCTCACCCATTGAGTCGACTAGCGTTAGCTCCTACAATGAGCAGTTCTTC NA TRBV18 TRBD2 TRBJ2-1
CASSLMAGRSYEQYF TGCGCCAGCAGCTTGATGGCAGGGAGAAGCTACGAGCAGTACTTC once TRBV5-1 NA TRBJ2-7
CASSPLNGTSLETQYF TGTGCCAGCTCACCTCTCAATGGGACTAGTCTCGAGACCCAGTACTTC NA TRBV18 TRBD2 TRBJ2-5
CASSAGPGTEAFF TGTGCCAGCAGCGCGGGTCCTGGGACTGAAGCTTTCTTT NA TRBV9 NA TRBJ1-1